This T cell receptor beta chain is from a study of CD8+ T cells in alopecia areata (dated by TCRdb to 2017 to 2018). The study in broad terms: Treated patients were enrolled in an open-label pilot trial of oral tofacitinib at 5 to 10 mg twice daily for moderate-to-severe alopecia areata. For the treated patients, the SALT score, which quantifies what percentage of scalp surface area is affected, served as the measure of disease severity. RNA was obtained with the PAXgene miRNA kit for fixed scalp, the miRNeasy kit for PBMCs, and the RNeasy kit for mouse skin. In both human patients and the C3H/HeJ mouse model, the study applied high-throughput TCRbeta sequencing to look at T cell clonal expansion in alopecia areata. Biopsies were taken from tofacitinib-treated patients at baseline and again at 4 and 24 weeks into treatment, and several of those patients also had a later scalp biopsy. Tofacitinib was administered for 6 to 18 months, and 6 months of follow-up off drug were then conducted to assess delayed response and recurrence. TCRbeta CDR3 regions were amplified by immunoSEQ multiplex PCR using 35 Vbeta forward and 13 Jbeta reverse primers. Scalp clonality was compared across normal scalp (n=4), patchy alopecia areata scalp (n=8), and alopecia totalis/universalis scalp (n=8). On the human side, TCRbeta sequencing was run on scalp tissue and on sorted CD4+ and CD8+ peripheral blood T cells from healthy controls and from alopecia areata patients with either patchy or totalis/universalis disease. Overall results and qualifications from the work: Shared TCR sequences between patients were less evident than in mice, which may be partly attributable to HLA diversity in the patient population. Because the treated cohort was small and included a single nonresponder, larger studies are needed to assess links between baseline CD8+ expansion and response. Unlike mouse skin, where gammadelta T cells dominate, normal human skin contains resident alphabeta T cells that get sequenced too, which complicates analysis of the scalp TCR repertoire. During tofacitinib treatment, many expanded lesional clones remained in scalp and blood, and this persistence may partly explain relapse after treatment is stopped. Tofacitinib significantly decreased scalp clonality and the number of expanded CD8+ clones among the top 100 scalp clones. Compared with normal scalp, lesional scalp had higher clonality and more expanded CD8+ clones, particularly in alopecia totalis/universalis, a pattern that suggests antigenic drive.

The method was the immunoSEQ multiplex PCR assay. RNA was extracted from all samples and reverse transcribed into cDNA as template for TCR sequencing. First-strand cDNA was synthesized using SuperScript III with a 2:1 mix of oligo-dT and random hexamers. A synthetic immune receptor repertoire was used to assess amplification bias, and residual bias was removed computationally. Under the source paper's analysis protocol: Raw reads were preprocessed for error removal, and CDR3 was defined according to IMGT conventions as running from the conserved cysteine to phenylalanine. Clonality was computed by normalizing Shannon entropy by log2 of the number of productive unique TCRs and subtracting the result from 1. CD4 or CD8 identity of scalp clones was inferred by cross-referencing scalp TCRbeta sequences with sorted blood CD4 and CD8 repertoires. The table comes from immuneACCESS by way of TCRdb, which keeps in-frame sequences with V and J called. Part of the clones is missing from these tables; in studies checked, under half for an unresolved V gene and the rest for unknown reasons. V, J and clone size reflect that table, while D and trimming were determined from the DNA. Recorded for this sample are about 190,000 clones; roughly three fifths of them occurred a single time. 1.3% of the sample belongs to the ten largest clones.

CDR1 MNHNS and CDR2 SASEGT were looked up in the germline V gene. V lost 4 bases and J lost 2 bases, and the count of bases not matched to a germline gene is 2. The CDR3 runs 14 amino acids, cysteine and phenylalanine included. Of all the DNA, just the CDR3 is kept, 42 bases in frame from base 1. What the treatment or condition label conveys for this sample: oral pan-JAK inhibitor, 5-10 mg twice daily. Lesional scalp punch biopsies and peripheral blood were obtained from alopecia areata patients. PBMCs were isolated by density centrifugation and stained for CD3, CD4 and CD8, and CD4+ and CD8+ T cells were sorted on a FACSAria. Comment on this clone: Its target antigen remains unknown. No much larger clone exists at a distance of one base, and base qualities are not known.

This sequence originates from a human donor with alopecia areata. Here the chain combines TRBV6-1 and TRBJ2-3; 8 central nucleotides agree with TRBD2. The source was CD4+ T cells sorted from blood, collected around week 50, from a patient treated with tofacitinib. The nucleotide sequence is TGTGCCAGCAGTGGCGGGGGGAACACAGATACGCAGTATTTT. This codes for CASSGGGNTDTQYF.